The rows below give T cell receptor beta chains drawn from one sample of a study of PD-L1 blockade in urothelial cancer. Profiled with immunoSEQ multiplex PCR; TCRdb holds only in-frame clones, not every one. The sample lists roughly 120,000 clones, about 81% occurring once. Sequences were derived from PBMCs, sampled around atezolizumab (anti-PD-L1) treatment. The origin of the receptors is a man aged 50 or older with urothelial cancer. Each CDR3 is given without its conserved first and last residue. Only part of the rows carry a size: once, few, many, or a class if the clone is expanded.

cdr3_aa: ASRTRGNGNQPQH
clone_size: once
v_call: TRBV6-5

cdr3_aa: ASSRTGFGELF
clone_size: once
v_call: TRBV5-6

cdr3_aa: ASGTGASSGANVLT
clone_size: NA
v_call: TRBV5-1

cdr3_aa: ASSHVAAGSYEQY
clone_size: NA
v_call: TRBV6-6

cdr3_aa: ASSLLKQPQH
clone_size: NA
v_call: TRBV28

cdr3_aa: ASSEGTGVSTDTQY
clone_size: NA
v_call: TRBV18

cdr3_aa: ASSRLAGRTGELF
clone_size: NA
v_call: TRBV19

cdr3_aa: ASTLAGPRGEQY
clone_size: NA
v_call: TRBV6-1

cdr3_aa: ASSFNLAGGNGELF
clone_size: NA
v_call: TRBV11-3

cdr3_aa: ASELEQY
clone_size: NA
v_call: TRBV9

cdr3_aa: ASGTDRAATGNTIY
clone_size: NA
v_call: TRBV4-1

cdr3_aa: ASSFSGRSYEQY
clone_size: once
v_call: TRBV27

cdr3_aa: SVGSGNYGYT
clone_size: NA
v_call: TRBV29-1

cdr3_aa: AAGRLSTDTQY
clone_size: few
v_call: TRBV28

cdr3_aa: ASSLLGQRRAEAF
clone_size: NA
v_call: TRBV11-2

cdr3_aa: ASSSTIGQGGLGEQF
clone_size: NA
v_call: TRBV11-1

cdr3_aa: ASSRTSGTYEQY
clone_size: NA
v_call: TRBV4-1

cdr3_aa: ASSSGPTGVYNEQF
clone_size: NA
v_call: TRBV7-9

cdr3_aa: ASSRAGGDGQPQH
clone_size: NA
v_call: TRBV19

cdr3_aa: ASSRSSGENEQF
clone_size: NA
v_call: TRBV18

cdr3_aa: ASSYYRGQYEQY
clone_size: NA
v_call: TRBV6-6

cdr3_aa: GGRTYNEQF
clone_size: NA
v_call: TRBV30

cdr3_aa: ASSLPGGQGLAGTNTDTQY
clone_size: NA
v_call: TRBV7-3

cdr3_aa: ASRTPSGANVLT
clone_size: NA
v_call: TRBV7-9

cdr3_aa: ASSETSGRAKNIQY
clone_size: NA
v_call: TRBV5-4

cdr3_aa: ASGTGSGNTIY
clone_size: NA
v_call: TRBV19

cdr3_aa: ASSQGLADGETQY
clone_size: once
v_call: TRBV2

cdr3_aa: ASQDRGLGTEAF
clone_size: NA
v_call: TRBV10-2

cdr3_aa: SVTTGAGTEAF
clone_size: few
v_call: TRBV29-1

cdr3_aa: ASSPGQGRRSGANVLT
clone_size: NA
v_call: TRBV7-9

cdr3_aa: ASSLASGRLDTQY
clone_size: NA
v_call: TRBV7-2

cdr3_aa: ASSNQGQNSPLH
clone_size: NA
v_call: TRBV7-2

cdr3_aa: ASSQDLRAVNTQY
clone_size: NA
v_call: TRBV4-1

cdr3_aa: AIISRQGISGNTIY
clone_size: NA
v_call: TRBV10-3

cdr3_aa: ASSQSEPRGADTQY
clone_size: NA
v_call: TRBV23-1

cdr3_aa: ASSELGARQPQH
clone_size: NA
v_call: TRBV25-1

cdr3_aa: ASTPTGNYEQY
clone_size: NA
v_call: TRBV7-9

cdr3_aa: ASSQAVEYGYT
clone_size: few
v_call: TRBV2

cdr3_aa: ASSSVRETNEKLF
clone_size: once
v_call: TRBV6-5